This T cell receptor (beta chain) was found in a study of T cells after yellow fever vaccination. Each CDR3 protein gets one entry after TCRdb re-called the 5' RACE reads with MiXCR. The sample holds tens of thousands of distinct CDR3 sequences; around 5.8% are singletons and the top ten take more than 20%. The CDR3 has 16 amino acids. V gave up 1 base and J gave up 4 bases, with 14 bases separating them. This clonotype was counted many times. Study results and caveats: Post-booster repertoires contained most primary-vaccination clones again (roughly 97% CD4, roughly 91% CD8). Almost all vaccine-responding clonotypes were not detected in the sorted memory subsets at the day 0 time point.

The sequences come from PBMCs, either bulk or a sorted T-cell subset (CD4+, CD8+, memory, or dextramer-sorted; not recorded which), collected on the day of the yellow fever booster vaccination. The rearrangement joins TRBV12-3 or TRBV12-4 to TRBJ2-1; possibly TRBD2 for D (6 bases). This TCR was recovered from a man aged 25-40 years who received the YFV17D yellow fever vaccine. In DNA form, the CDR3 reads TGTGCCAGCAGTTTAGAGGCTAGCGCGACTTACAATGAGCAGTTCTTC. The encoded protein is CASSLEASATYNEQFF.